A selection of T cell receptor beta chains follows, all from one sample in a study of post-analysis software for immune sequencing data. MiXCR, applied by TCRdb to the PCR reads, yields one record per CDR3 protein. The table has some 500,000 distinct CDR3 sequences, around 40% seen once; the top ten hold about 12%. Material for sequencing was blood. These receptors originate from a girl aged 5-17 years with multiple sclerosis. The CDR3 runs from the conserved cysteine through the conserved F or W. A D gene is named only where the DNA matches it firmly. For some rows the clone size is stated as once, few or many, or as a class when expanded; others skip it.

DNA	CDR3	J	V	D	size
TGCGCCAGCAGCGCCGGAGGGTGGTCCTACAATGAGCAGTTCTTC	CASSAGGWSYNEQFF	TRBJ2-1	TRBV5-1	.	.
TGCAGTGCTAGAGACCCACTAGCGGGAGGATTCACAGATACGCAGTATTTT	CSARDPLAGGFTDTQYF	TRBJ2-3	TRBV20-1	TRBD2	.
TGCGCCAGCAGCGTCCGGGACCCTGGGAATGAGCAGCTCTTC	CASSVRDPGNEQLF	TRBJ2-1	TRBV5-1	.	.
TGTGCCAGCAGTTTACACCTCAGGGGTACGGGGGGACTAGCGGACAATGAGCAGTTCTTC	CASSLHLRGTGGLADNEQFF	TRBJ2-1	TRBV28	TRBD2	few
TGCGCCAGCAGCTTGGAGGGCAGTAGTCGGGAGACCCAGTACTTC	CASSLEGSSRETQYF	TRBJ2-5	TRBV5-1	.	.
TGTGCCAGCAGCCCTACAGACAGCTCCTACAATGAGCAGTTCTTC	CASSPTDSSYNEQFF	TRBJ2-1	TRBV6-5	.	few
TGTGCCAGCAGTGCCCCCGGGGGGAACACTGAAGCTTTCTTT	CASSAPGGNTEAFF	TRBJ1-1	TRBV6-5	.	.
TGCAGTGCCGCTCCTCAGCAGTACTTC	CSAAPQQYF	TRBJ2-4	TRBV20-1	.	.
TGTGCCACCAGTGATCGCCGGCAGGGCCAAGAGACCCAGTACTTC	CATSDRRQGQETQYF	TRBJ2-5	TRBV24-1	.	few
TGTGCCAGCAGCCAAGGAAGTACCCCTTATGGCTACACCTTC	CASSQGSTPYGYTF	TRBJ1-2	TRBV3-1	.	few
TGCAGTGCTAGCCCTGGGGTTCGGAACATTCAGTACTTC	CSASPGVRNIQYF	TRBJ2-4	TRBV20-1	.	once
TGTGCCAGCACCGGGACAGTCAACTATGGCTACACCTTC	CASTGTVNYGYTF	TRBJ1-2	TRBV12-3/TRBV12-4	TRBD1	.
TGTGCCACCACAGGGCCCTTACAAGAGACCCAGTACTTC	CATTGPLQETQYF	TRBJ2-5	TRBV6-1	.	.
TGCGCCAGCAGCACGCTTAGGACTAGCGGCCAACAAGAGTCCCAGTACTTC	CASSTLRTSGQQESQYF	TRBJ2-7	TRBV5-1	TRBD2	.
TGTGCCACCAGCAGAGTACGACTAGCGGGGATCAATGAGCAGTTCTTC	CATSRVRLAGINEQFF	TRBJ2-1	TRBV15	TRBD2	few
TGCAGCGTTGAAGGGGCTTACTCCTACGAGCAGTACTTC	CSVEGAYSYEQYF	TRBJ2-7	TRBV29-1	.	.
TGTGCCAGCAGTTTCAGGGGGCTGTACTATGGCTACACCTTC	CASSFRGLYYGYTF	TRBJ1-2	TRBV28	TRBD1	.
TGTGCCAGCAGCTCGGAAAGACAGGGAAAACTGTTTTTT	CASSSERQGKLFF	TRBJ1-4	TRBV7-2	TRBD1	few
TGCAGCGTTGATACTAGCGGGAGTTTGGATGAGCAGTTCTTC	CSVDTSGSLDEQFF	TRBJ2-1	TRBV29-1	TRBD2	few
TGTGCCAGCCTAACGGAGTATGGCTACACCTTC	CASLTEYGYTF	TRBJ1-2	TRBV7-9	.	few
TGTGCCAGCAGCCCGGGGGCAGGACGGGCTAACTATGGCTACACCTTC	CASSPGAGRANYGYTF	TRBJ1-2	TRBV27	.	.
TGTGCCATCAGTGAGGGGCGGGAGACAAATGAGCAGTTCTTC	CAISEGRETNEQFF	TRBJ2-1	TRBV10-3	TRBD2	.
TGTGCCAGCAGCCCTCGAGGGCGGGGGTACAATGAGCAGTACTTC	CASSPRGRGYNEQYF	TRBJ2-4	TRBV13	TRBD2	.